This TCR beta chain was sequenced during a study of blood T cell repertoires in COVID-19. As for the study in general: Nucleic acid was either cDNA or gDNA, and it came from T cells, B-cell-depleted T cells, or PBMCs.

The germline V gene encodes CDR1 LGHNT and CDR2 FRNRAP. The CDR3 covers 13 residues. Deletions cut 6 bases from V and 4 bases from J, with 10 bases between. Original processing notes: Estimation of nucleated cell counts relied on the amplification of reference gene primers. The protocol was immunoSEQ multiplex PCR, while the TCRdb copy is restricted to in-frame clones and leaves out a portion. V, J and clone size derive from that table, while D and trimming were established from the DNA sequence. Among some 130,000 clones listed, around 84% were seen once. The source of this sequence is a woman of 80 years or more with acute or convalescent COVID-19. The chain uses TRBV12-5 and TRBJ1-5, with D maybe TRBD1 (6 bases). The source material was peripheral blood. The CDR3 loop is CASGRDMNQPQHF. The CDR3 DNA follows: TGTGCTAGTGGCCGGGACATGAATCAGCCCCAGCATTTT. The full variable domain, its missing parts supplied by reference TRBV12-5 and TRBJ1-5, is DARVTQTPRHKVTEMGQEVTMRCQPILGHNTVFWYRQTMMQGLELLAYFRNRAPLDDSGMPKDRFSAEMPDATLATLKIQPSEPRDSAVYFCASGRDMNQPQHFGDGTRLSIL.